Shown below are 13 T cell receptor beta chains from a single sample sequenced in a study of T cell repertoires in cytomegalovirus infection. TCRdb passed the reads through MiXCR, listing each CDR3 protein once. The data show a few hundred thousand distinct CDR3 sequences, roughly a sixth seen once. The material sequenced was PBMCs. The receptor set was obtained from a human donor in good health (CMV status not recorded). Some clones in this sample may be carry-over from other donors' samples.

This clonotype was picked up a small number of times. The chain carries TRBV27 and TRBJ2-1; no reliable D call. V was pared by 6 bases and J by 4 bases, with 13 bases between. Germline V CDR1 and CDR2: MNHEY, SMNVEV (reference sequence). The CDR3 totals 14 residues. CDR3 in DNA: TGTGCCAGCAGGACGGGCCCCGGTTACAATGAGCAGTTCTTC. Protein sequence: CASRTGPGYNEQFF.

The chain couples TRBV24-1 to TRBJ1-1; D remains unclear. V shed 1 base and J shed 3 bases, with 14 bases lying between them. The CDR3 is 16 amino acids. From germline, CDR1 is KGHDR and CDR2 SFDVKD. The CDR3 DNA reads TGTGCCACCAGTGATTTCCGTACGGGTGGGCACACTGAAGCTTTCTTT. Amino acids: CATSDFRTGGHTEAFF.

This clonotype showed up just a few times. The chain recombines TRBV13 with TRBJ2-7, with a weak D call TRBD1 (6 bases). Germline values: CDR1 PRHDT, CDR2 FYEKMQ (reference sequence). This CDR3 contains 13 residues. V was cut by 5 bases and J by 7 bases, with 15 bases left in between. The CDR3 protein is CASSPQGGWEQYF. As DNA, the CDR3 is TGTGCCAGCAGCCCACAGGGTGGCTGGGAGCAGTACTTC.

This clonotype was found many times. The CDR3 reads CASSLLFGLTIHQPQHF. In DNA form, the CDR3 reads TGTGCCAGCAGCTTACTCTTTGGCCTGACCATACATCAGCCCCAGCATTTT. This chain links TRBV7-2 with TRBJ1-5; D remains unclear. CDR1 SGHTA and CDR2 FQGNSA come from the germline V gene. This CDR3 contains 17 residues. Trimming removed 2 bases from V and 5 bases from J, with 19 bases in between.

This clonotype was found a few times. The chain joins TRBV25-1 to TRBJ1-4; TRBD1 agrees at 7 bases. The V gene end was trimmed by 3 bases and the J gene end by 6 bases; junction bases not matched to a gene: 4. Germline assignment: CDR1 MGHDK and CDR2 SYGVNS. This CDR3 comprises 14 residues. The CDR3 loop reads CASSDPGTDEKLFF. The CDR3 region has the DNA TGTGCCAGCAGTGACCCCGGGACAGATGAAAAACTGTTTTTT.

The V call is TRBV6-1, the J call TRBJ2-5, with 8 nucleotides matching TRBD1. CDR1 MNHNS and CDR2 SASEGT come from the germline V gene. There are 14 residues in the CDR3. The J segment lost 4 bases and the V segment lost 4 bases, leaving 5 bases of the junction unmatched. CDR3 amino acids: CASSVGQGVETQYF. DNA for the CDR3: TGTGCCAGCAGTGTCGGACAGGGTGTAGAGACCCAGTACTTC.

This clonotype occurred many times. The genes are TRBV7-2 and TRBJ2-3; TRBD2 matches at 7 bases. The junction had 8 bases not matched to a gene; V was cut back by 5 bases and J by 0 bases. CDR1 is SGHTA, CDR2 FQGNSA, per germline. The CDR3 consists of 16 residues. The CDR3 nucleotides read TGTGCCAGCAGCGAACACGGGACTATTAGCACAGATACGCAGTATTTT. Encoded protein: CASSEHGTISTDTQYF.

This rearrangement joins TRBV2 to TRBJ1-4, with 8 bases that match TRBD1. This CDR3 has 15 amino acids. The V gene end was trimmed by 6 bases and the J gene end by 7 bases; junction bases not matched to a gene: 10. Germline-derived CDR1 and CDR2 are SNHLY and FYNNEI. This chain's CDR3 is CASSYGTGRGEKLFF. CDR3 DNA sequence: TGTGCCAGCAGCTATGGGACAGGTAGAGGTGAAAAACTGTTTTTT.

This clonotype was counted ten times or more. This rearrangement joins TRBV11-2 to TRBJ1-4; D possibly corresponds to TRBD1 (6 bases). Trimming shortened V by 5 bases and J by 6 bases, and 10 bases separated the two germline ends. Germline CDR1 reads SGHAT; CDR2 reads FQNNGV. The length of the CDR3 is 13 residues. The chain's CDR3 is CASSRGPDEKLFF. The DNA for the CDR3 is TGTGCCAGCAGCCGGGGGCCGGATGAAAAACTGTTTTTT.

The table lists this clonotype with many counts. This sequence joins TRBV12-3 or TRBV12-4 and TRBJ1-3; possibly TRBD1 for D (6 bases). V lost 6 bases and J 9 bases, leaving 18 bases between the germline ends. This CDR3 region has 14 residues. The CDR3 DNA sequence: TGTGCCAGCAGGGGGGCAGGGGCCGCAGTCACCATATATTTT. Protein sequence: CASRGAGAAVTIYF.

This clonotype was picked up many times. The rearrangement uses TRBV7-2 and TRBJ1-1, with 7 bases lining up with TRBD1. In germline, CDR1 is SGHTA, CDR2 FQGNSA. Trimming removed 5 bases from V and 3 bases from J; junction bases left unmatched: 6. This CDR3 is 14 amino acids long. The DNA of the CDR3 is TGTGCCAGCAGCCTCCAGGGGGTGGACACTGAAGCTTTCTTT. This sequence encodes CASSLQGVDTEAFF.

This clonotype was picked up a small number of times. The V and J genes are TRBV6-5 and TRBJ1-2; D not resolved. CDR3 length equals 15 residues. Per the germline V gene, CDR1 is MNHEY and CDR2 is SVGAGI. Deletions cut 2 bases from V and 3 bases from J, with 13 bases between. Here the CDR3 DNA reads TGTGCCAGCAGTTACGACGGGCAGGCCCACTATGGCTACACCTTC. This gives the protein CASSYDGQAHYGYTF.

The table lists this clonotype with a few counts. The chain links TRBV28 to TRBJ1-1; D is undetermined. Germline V gives CDR1 MDHEN, CDR2 SYDVKM. V shed 10 bases and J shed 3 bases, with 21 bases lying between them. CDR3 size: 15 residues. CDR3 sequence: CATLSVGAAYTEAFF. CDR3 sequence (DNA): TGTGCCACTCTTAGTGTGGGCGCGGCGTACACTGAAGCTTTCTTT.